The clone carrying this T cell receptor (beta chain) is a singleton in its sample. Original handling: From reference gene primer amplification, estimates of nucleated cell counts were derived. Measured with immunoSEQ multiplex PCR; TCRdb has only the in-frame clones, and not every one. That table supplies the V and J calls and clone size; D and trimming were determined from the DNA. The table includes around 150,000 clones, approximately 88% detected once. These data originate in a study of blood T cell repertoires in COVID-19. About the research overall: T cells, B-cell-depleted T cells, or PBMCs provided the cDNA or gDNA that served as material.

The germline V gene encodes CDR1 LGHDT and CDR2 YNNKEL (reference sequence). V lost 1 base and J lost 1, with 5 bases in between. The CDR3 is 14 amino acids. Sequencing was performed on peripheral blood. The rearrangement uses TRBV3-1 (or the pseudogene TRBV3-2) and TRBJ1-5; D unclear. This TCR was sampled from a man aged 55-75 years with active or convalescent COVID-19. CDR3 loop: CASSQGQSNQPQHF. The CDR3 nucleotides are TGTGCCAGCAGCCAAGGACAAAGCAATCAGCCCCAGCATTTT.